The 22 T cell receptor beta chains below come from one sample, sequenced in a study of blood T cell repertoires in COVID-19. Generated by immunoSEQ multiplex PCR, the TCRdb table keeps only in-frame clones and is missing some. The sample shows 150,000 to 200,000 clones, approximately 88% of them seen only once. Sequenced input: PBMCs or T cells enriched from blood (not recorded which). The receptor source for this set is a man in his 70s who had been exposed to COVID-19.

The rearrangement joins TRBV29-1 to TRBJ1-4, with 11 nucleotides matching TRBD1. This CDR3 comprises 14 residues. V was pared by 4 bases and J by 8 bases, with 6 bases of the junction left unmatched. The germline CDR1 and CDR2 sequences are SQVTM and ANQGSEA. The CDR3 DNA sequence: TGCAGCGTTGCGATGGGGACAGGGGGAGAAAAACTGTTTTTT. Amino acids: CSVAMGTGGEKLFF.

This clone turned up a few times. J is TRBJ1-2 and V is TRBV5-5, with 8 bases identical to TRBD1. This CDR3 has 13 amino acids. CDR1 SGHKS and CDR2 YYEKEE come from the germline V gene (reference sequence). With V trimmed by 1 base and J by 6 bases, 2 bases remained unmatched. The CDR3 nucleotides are TGTGCCAGCAGCTTGAGGGACAGGAATGGCTACACCTTC. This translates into CASSLRDRNGYTF.

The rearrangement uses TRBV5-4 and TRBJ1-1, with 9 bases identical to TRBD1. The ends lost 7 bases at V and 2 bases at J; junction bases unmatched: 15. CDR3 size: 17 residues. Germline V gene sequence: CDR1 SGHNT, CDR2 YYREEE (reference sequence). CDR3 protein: CASASVMGQGENTEAFF. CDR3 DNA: TGTGCCAGCGCCTCGGTGATGGGACAGGGAGAAAACACTGAAGCTTTCTTT.

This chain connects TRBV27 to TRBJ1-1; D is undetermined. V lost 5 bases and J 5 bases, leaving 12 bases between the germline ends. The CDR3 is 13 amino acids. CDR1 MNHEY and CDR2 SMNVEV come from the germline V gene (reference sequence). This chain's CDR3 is CASSPGVVTEAFF. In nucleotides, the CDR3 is TGTGCCAGCAGTCCCGGTGTAGTAACTGAAGCTTTCTTT.

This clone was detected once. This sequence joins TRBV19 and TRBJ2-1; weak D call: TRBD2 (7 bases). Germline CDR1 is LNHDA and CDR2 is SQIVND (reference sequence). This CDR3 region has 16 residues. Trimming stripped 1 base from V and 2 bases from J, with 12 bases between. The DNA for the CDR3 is TGTGCCAGTAGTATAGTGGGGGCGGGGGCCTACAATGAGCAGTTCTTC. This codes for CASSIVGAGAYNEQFF.

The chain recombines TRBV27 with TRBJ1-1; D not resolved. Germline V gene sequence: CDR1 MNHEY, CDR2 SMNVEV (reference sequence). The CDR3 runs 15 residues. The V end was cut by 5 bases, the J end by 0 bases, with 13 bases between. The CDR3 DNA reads TGTGCCAGCAGTCGTGATCTACGGTTGAACACTGAAGCTTTCTTT. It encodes CASSRDLRLNTEAFF.

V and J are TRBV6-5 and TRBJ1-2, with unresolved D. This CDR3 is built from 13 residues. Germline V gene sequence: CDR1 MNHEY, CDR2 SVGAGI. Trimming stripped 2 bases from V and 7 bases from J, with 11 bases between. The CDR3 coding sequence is TGTGCCAGCAGTTACCCAGACAATTCTGGCTACACCTTC. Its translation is CASSYPDNSGYTF.

The CDR3 DNA reads as TGTGCCAGCAGCCTGGCACCCTATGGCTACACCTTC. Protein: CASSLAPYGYTF. The chain couples TRBV6-2 or TRBV6-3 to TRBJ1-2; D unclear. Germline V gives CDR1 MNHEY, CDR2 SVGEGT. V gave up 6 bases and J gave up 4 bases, with 9 bases separating them. The CDR3 is 12 residues long.

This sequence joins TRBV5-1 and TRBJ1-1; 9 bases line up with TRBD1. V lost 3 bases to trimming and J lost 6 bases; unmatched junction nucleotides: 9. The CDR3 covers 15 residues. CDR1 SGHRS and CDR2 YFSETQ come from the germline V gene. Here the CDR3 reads CASSSAPGQGPEAFF. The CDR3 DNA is TGCGCCAGCAGCTCAGCCCCGGGACAGGGCCCTGAAGCTTTCTTT.

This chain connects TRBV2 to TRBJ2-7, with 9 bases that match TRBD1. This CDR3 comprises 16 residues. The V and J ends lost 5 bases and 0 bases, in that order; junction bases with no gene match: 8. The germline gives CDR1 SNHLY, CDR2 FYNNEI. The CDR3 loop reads CASSLQGAISSYEQYF. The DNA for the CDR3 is TGTGCCAGCAGTCTACAGGGGGCGATTAGCTCCTACGAGCAGTACTTC.

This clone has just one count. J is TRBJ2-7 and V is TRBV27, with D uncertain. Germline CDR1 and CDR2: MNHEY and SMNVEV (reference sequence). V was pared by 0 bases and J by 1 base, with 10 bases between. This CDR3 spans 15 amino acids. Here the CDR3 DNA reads TGTGCCAGCAGTTTATCGCAGGAAGGTTCCTACGAGCAGTACTTC. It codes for CASSLSQEGSYEQYF.

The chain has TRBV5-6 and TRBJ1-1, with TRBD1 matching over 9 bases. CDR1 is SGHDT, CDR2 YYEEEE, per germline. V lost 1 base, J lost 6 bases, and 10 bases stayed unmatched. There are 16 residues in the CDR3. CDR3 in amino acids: CASSLQGTGLMPEAFF. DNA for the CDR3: TGTGCCAGCAGCTTGCAAGGGACAGGGTTAATGCCTGAAGCTTTCTTT.

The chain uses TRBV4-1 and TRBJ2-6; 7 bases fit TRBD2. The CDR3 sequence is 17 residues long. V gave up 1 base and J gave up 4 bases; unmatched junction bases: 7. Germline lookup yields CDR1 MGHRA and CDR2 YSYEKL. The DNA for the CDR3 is TGCGCCAGCAGCCAAGGAAGGGGAGGGGCCGGGGCCAACGTCCTGACTTTC. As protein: CASSQGRGGAGANVLTF.

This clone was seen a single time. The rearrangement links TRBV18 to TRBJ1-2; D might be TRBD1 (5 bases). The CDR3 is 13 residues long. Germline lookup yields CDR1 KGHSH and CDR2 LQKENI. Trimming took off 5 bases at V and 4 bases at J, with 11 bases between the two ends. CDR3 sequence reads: CASSLDTFYGYTF. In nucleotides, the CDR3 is TGTGCCAGCTCATTGGACACTTTCTATGGCTACACCTTC.

The CDR3 is CASVPGAGGPHEQYF. CDR3 in DNA: TGTGCCAGCGTCCCCGGGGCGGGAGGGCCCCACGAGCAGTACTTC. This chain connects TRBV11-2 to TRBJ2-7; TRBD2 agrees at 9 bases. Losses at the gene ends were 8 bases for V and 5 bases for J; bases not matched to a gene: 13. The CDR3 covers 15 residues. CDR1 SGHAT and CDR2 FQNNGV come from the germline V gene.

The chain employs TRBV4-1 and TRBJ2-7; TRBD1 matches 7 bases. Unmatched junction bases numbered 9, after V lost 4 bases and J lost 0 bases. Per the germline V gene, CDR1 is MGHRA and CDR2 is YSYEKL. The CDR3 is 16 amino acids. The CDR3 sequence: CASSPGKGQLSYEQYF. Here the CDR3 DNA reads TGCGCCAGCAGCCCCGGAAAGGGACAGCTCTCCTACGAGCAGTACTTC.

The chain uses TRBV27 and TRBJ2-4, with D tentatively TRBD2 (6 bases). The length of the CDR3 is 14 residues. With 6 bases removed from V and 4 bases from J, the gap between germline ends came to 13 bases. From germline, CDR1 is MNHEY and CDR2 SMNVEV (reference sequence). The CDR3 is CASSLGGTKNIQYF. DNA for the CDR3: TGTGCCAGCAGCCTGGGGGGTACTAAAAACATTCAGTACTTC.

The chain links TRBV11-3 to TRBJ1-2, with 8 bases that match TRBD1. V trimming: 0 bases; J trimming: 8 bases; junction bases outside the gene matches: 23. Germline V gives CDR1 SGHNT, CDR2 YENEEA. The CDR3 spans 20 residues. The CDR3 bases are TGTGCCAGCAGCTTAGACCGTTTCCCGGGACAGGCCGGGATTAATAAAGGCTACACCTTC. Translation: CASSLDRFPGQAGINKGYTF.

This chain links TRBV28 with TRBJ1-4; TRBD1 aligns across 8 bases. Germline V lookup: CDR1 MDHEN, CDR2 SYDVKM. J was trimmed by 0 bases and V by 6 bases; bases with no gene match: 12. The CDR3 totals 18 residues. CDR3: CASSPPGQVSATNEKLFF. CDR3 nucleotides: TGTGCCAGCAGCCCTCCGGGACAGGTCTCCGCAACTAATGAAAAACTGTTTTTT. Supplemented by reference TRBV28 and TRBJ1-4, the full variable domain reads DVKVTQSSRYLVKRTGEKVFLECVQDMDHENMFWYRQDPGLGLRLIYFSYDVKMKEKGDIPEGYSVSREKKERFSLILESASTNQTSMYLCASSPPGQVSATNEKLFFGSGTQLSVL.

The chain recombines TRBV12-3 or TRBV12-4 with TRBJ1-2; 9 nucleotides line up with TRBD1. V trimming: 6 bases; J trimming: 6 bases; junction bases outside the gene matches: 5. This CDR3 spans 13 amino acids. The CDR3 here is CASSRGQGNGYTF. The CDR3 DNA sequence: TGTGCCAGCAGCCGGGGACAGGGCAATGGCTACACCTTC.

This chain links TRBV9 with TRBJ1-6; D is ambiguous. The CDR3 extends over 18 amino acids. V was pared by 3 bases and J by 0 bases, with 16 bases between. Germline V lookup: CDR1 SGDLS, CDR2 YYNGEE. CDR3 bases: TGTGCCAGCAGCGCCTCCGAAATTGGGAGCTCCTATAATTCACCCCTCCACTTT. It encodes CASSASEIGSSYNSPLHF.

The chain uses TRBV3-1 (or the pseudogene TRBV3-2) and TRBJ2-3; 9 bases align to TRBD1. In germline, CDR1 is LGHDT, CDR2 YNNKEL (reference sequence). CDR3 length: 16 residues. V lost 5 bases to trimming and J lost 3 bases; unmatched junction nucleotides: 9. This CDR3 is CASSAQGAQYTDTQYF. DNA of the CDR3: TGTGCCAGCAGCGCACAGGGGGCTCAGTATACAGATACGCAGTATTTT.